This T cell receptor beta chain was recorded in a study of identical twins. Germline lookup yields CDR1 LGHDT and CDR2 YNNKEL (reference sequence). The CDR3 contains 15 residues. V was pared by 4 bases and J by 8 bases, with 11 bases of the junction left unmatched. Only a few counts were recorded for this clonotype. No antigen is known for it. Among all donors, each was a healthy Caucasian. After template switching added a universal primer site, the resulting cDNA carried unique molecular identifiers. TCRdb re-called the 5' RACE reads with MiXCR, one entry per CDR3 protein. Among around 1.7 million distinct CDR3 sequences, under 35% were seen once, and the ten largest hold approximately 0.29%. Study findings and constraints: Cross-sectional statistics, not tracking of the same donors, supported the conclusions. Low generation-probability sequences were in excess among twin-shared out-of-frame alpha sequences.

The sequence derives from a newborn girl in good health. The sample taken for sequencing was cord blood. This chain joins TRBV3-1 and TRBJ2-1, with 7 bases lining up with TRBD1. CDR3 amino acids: CASSRGRGPVYEQFF. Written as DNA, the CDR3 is TGTGCCAGCAGCCGAGGAAGGGGGCCAGTGTATGAGCAGTTCTTC.